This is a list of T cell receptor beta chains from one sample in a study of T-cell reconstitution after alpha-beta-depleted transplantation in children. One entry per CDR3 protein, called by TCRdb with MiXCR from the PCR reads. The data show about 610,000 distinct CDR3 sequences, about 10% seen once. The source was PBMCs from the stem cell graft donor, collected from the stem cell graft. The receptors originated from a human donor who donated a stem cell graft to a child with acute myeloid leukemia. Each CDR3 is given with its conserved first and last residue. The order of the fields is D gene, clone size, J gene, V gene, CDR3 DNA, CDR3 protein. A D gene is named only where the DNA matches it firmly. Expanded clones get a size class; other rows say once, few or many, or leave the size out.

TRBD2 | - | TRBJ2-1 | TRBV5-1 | TGCGCCAGCAGCCCAACCCTAGCGGGAGGAGGGAATGAGCAGTTCTTC | CASSPTLAGGGNEQFF
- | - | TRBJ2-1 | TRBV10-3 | TGTGCCATCAGCCCTGCTAGATCCGGTAAAAATGAGCAGTTCTTC | CAISPARSGKNEQFF
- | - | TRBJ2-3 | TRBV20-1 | TGCAGTGCTAGGTTGGCCGTTGGCACAGATACGCAGTATTTT | CSARLAVGTDTQYF
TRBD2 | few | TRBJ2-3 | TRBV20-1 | TGCAGTGCTAGACCCCGACTAGCCAAGATCGGAGACACAGATACGCAGTATTTT | CSARPRLAKIGDTDTQYF
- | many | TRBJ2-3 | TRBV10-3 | TGTGCCATCTCCAGGGGAGGGATCAAATCGGGCACAGATACGCAGTATTTT | CAISRGGIKSGTDTQYF
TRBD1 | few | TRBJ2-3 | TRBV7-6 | TGTGCCAGCAGCTACAGGGGGTCAGATACGCAGTATTTT | CASSYRGSDTQYF
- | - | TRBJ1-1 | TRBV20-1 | TGCAGTGGGAGGCAGGGCCCATCGGGCTCCCTGAACACTGAAGCTTTCTTT | CSGRQGPSGSLNTEAFF
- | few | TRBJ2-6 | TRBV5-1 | TGCGCCAGCAGCTTAGACAACCCCGGGGCCAACGTCCTGACTTTC | CASSLDNPGANVLTF
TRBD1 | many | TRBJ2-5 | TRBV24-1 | TGTGCCACCGCACGGGCAGGGGGCGCGGATGAGACCCAGTACTTC | CATARAGGADETQYF
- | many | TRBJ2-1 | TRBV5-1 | TGCGCCAGCAGAATCCTAGCAAATGAGCAGTTCTTC | CASRILANEQFF